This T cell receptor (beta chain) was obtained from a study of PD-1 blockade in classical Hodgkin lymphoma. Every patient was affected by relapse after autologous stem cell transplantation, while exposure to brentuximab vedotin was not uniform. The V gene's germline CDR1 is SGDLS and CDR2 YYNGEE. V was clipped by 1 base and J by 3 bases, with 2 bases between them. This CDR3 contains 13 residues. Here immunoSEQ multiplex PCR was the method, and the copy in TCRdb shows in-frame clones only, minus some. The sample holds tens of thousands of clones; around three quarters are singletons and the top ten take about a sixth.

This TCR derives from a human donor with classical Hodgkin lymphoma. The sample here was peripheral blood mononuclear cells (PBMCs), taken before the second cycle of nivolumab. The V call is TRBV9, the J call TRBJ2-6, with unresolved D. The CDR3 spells CASSVLGANVLTF. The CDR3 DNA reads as TGTGCCAGCAGCGTACTTGGGGCCAACGTCCTGACTTTC.